This T cell receptor (beta chain) was captured in a study of patients and donors after allogeneic stem cell transplantation (dated by TCRdb to about 2020). Library construction relied on RT-PCR. The run used a NextSeq 550. TCRdb trimmed public reads at Q25 via fastp, called clones via MiXCR and kept in-frame beta chains. CDR3 protein duplicates are merged, each entry listing the most common genes and DNA. Within this sample are roughly 200,000 distinct CDR3 sequences, with 35% to 45% of them counted one time only. More than 9% of the sample is taken by the ten largest. About this clonotype itself: There is no known antigen for this receptor. Qualities for individual bases were not recorded, and no much larger clone is one base off.

Measured from the cysteine to the phenylalanine, the CDR3 is 16 residues long. Only the CDR3 DNA is retained, 48 bases long and in frame from the first base. Trimming at the junction amounts to 6 bases on V and 2 bases on J, and the germline ends lie 17 bases apart. This chain is built from TRBV12-3 or TRBV12-4 and TRBJ2-1; the D gene cannot be named for sure. The receptor was derived from a human donor who was either an allogeneic HSCT recipient or a stem cell or donor lymphocyte infusion donor (not recorded which). It is not recorded whose cells these are; they may come from a transplant donor. Sequenced: blood, either unsorted or a sorted T cell fraction (not recorded which). The nucleotide sequence reads as follows: TGTGCCAGCAGCCGCCGGCCCCCAGCCACCTACAATGAGCAGTTCTTC. Translated, it reads CASSRRPPATYNEQFF.